A selection of T cell receptor beta chains follows, all from one sample in a study of a mutant IDH1 vaccine in newly diagnosed glioma. Their antigen targets remain unknown. The table came from immunoSEQ multiplex PCR; TCRdb's copy has only in-frame clones and leaves some out. The data show 45,000 or so clones, with approximately 81% seen just once and around 4.5% held by the top ten. The starting material was PBMCs, obtained from a glioma patient whose treatment included an IDH1 peptide vaccine. The origin of the receptors is a woman in her forties with glioma. Some clones in this sample may be carry-over from other donors' samples. Both conserved end residues are part of each CDR3. The D gene is left open where the match is weak. Clone sizes are given selectively: once, few, many, or a class where the clone is expanded.

CDR3 DNA,CDR3 protein,J gene,clone size,V gene,D gene
TGTGCCAGAAGCGTCAGGGGGGCCGAGACCCAGTACTTC,CARSVRGAETQYF,TRBJ2-5,once,TRBV5-3,NA
TGTGCCAGCACTTTAGCCACCGCGAGCAATCAGCCCCAGCATTTT,CASTLATASNQPQHF,TRBJ1-5,few,TRBV2,NA
TGTGCCAGCAGCACCGTTTACAGGGACGGGGGGGAGCTGTTTTTT,CASSTVYRDGGELFF,TRBJ2-2,NA,TRBV21-1,NA
TGTGCCAGCAGCTTGGGGACTAGCGGGGGGTTCCAAGAGACCCAGTACTTC,CASSLGTSGGFQETQYF,TRBJ2-5,NA,TRBV5-6,TRBD2
TGCAGCGTTGAGGGGGGGACAGTCTATGGCTACACCTTC,CSVEGGTVYGYTF,TRBJ1-2,NA,TRBV29-1,TRBD1
TGTGCCAGCAGTTCACCCGGGACTAGCGCGCACAATGAGCAGTTCTTC,CASSSPGTSAHNEQFF,TRBJ2-1,few,TRBV6-6,TRBD2
TGTGCCAGCAGTTTATCGGCTAGCGGGAGGGCCGGAAACATTCAGTACTTC,CASSLSASGRAGNIQYF,TRBJ2-4,NA,TRBV27,TRBD2
TGTGCCAGCAGCCTACCGGGACAGGGGGCTCGGGGAATGAGCACTGAAGCTTTCTTT,CASSLPGQGARGMSTEAFF,TRBJ1-1,NA,TRBV5-4,TRBD1
TGTGCCGGGTCCTTTGGCACAGGGACCGAAGCTTTCTTT,CAGSFGTGTEAFF,TRBJ1-1,NA,TRBV6-1,NA
TGTGCCAGCAGCTTAGAGGGGTTAAGGCAGTACTTC,CASSLEGLRQYF,TRBJ2-7,NA,TRBV7-2,NA
TGTGCCAGCTCCTTAGGGGGGGCAGGCTACGAGCAGTACTTC,CASSLGGAGYEQYF,TRBJ2-7,few,TRBV25-1,NA
TGTGCCAGCAGCCCGACAGGGGGCTTCCCGAGTGAGCAGTTCTTC,CASSPTGGFPSEQFF,TRBJ2-1,NA,TRBV5-8,TRBD1
TGTGCCAGCAGCCGGGGGGGCGACAATGAGCAGTTCTTC,CASSRGGDNEQFF,TRBJ2-1,NA,TRBV6-5,TRBD2
TGTGCCAGCTCCCCGACGGTAATCCCCGGGGAGCTGTTTTTT,CASSPTVIPGELFF,TRBJ2-2,NA,TRBV18,NA
TGTGCCAGCAGGGGACAGGGGGTTGGCTACACCTTC,CASRGQGVGYTF,TRBJ1-2,few,TRBV28,TRBD1
TGCGCCAGCAGCTTGGGGGGAAGCGGCCGAGCGTCCTACAATGAGCAGTTCTTC,CASSLGGSGRASYNEQFF,TRBJ2-1,NA,TRBV5-1,NA
TGTGCCAGCAGTGGGCCAGCCCCCGTCTCCTACGAGCAGTACTTC,CASSGPAPVSYEQYF,TRBJ2-7,NA,TRBV2,NA
TGTGCCAGCAGCCCCGGACAGGGTACGGGCGAGCAGTACTTC,CASSPGQGTGEQYF,TRBJ2-7,NA,TRBV7-8,TRBD1
TGTGCTAGCAGCGCCCTCGGGCCATACGAGCAGTACTTC,CASSALGPYEQYF,TRBJ2-7,NA,TRBV7-7,NA
TGTGCCAGCAGTAAGGACCGTTTGGGCACTGAAGCTTTCTTT,CASSKDRLGTEAFF,TRBJ1-1,NA,TRBV28,NA
TGTGCCAGCAGCCCCTATAATACTAACTATGGCTACACCTTC,CASSPYNTNYGYTF,TRBJ1-2,NA,TRBV9,NA
TGTGCCAGCAATCGGCCAACGGGGCCCCAGCATTTT,CASNRPTGPQHF,TRBJ1-5,NA,TRBV28,NA
TGTGCCAGCAGTCGGGGACTTTCGGAGCAGTTCTTC,CASSRGLSEQFF,TRBJ2-1,NA,TRBV2,NA
TGTGCCAGCAGCTTAGTGGGGAACACTGAAGCTTTCTTT,CASSLVGNTEAFF,TRBJ1-1,NA,TRBV7-2,NA
TGTGCCAGCAGTTTAATTCGCGACAGGGGGGGAGGCTACACCTTC,CASSLIRDRGGGYTF,TRBJ1-2,NA,TRBV28,TRBD1
TGTGCCAGTGGGGACAGGGCTAACACTGAAGCTTTCTTT,CASGDRANTEAFF,TRBJ1-1,NA,TRBV19,TRBD1
TGTGCCAGCGCCCGGACAGGAGGTCAGCCCCAGCATTTT,CASARTGGQPQHF,TRBJ1-5,NA,TRBV27,TRBD1
TGCGCCAGCAGCCGGATCTTGACAGGGAAGGAGTCCGAGCAGTACTTC,CASSRILTGKESEQYF,TRBJ2-7,NA,TRBV4-3,TRBD1
TGCAGCGTTGAAGGCCAGGGAAGGAATGAGCAGTTCTTC,CSVEGQGRNEQFF,TRBJ2-1,NA,TRBV29-1,NA
TGTGCCAGCAGTGACGGGGGGGAAGAGACCCAGTACTTC,CASSDGGEETQYF,TRBJ2-5,NA,TRBV2,TRBD2
TGTGCCAGCATTTCCTCCGGGGGGGCGACAGATACGCAGTATTTT,CASISSGGATDTQYF,TRBJ2-3,NA,TRBV6-5,TRBD2
TGTGCCAGCTACTGGGGGACTAGCGGGAAAGATGAGCAGTTCTTC,CASYWGTSGKDEQFF,TRBJ2-1,NA,TRBV7-8,TRBD2
TGTGCCAGCAGTGAAGATGGGTATGGCTACACCTTC,CASSEDGYGYTF,TRBJ1-2,NA,TRBV6-1,NA
TGTGCCAGCAGCGTAGAGGGCAGGATCAATCAGCCCCAGCATTTT,CASSVEGRINQPQHF,TRBJ1-5,few,TRBV9,NA
TGTGCCAGCAGCGCGGTAAAGCGGGAGGGCCGGGCTTCCTACGAGCAGTACTTC,CASSAVKREGRASYEQYF,TRBJ2-7,NA,TRBV7-2,TRBD2
TGTGCCAGCAGTTTACGACAGGGGGCTGTTAATGAAAAACTGTTTTTT,CASSLRQGAVNEKLFF,TRBJ1-4,medium-sized,TRBV6-5,TRBD1
TGCGCCAGCGTCATATCAGTAGGCCAGAATCAGCCCCAGCATTTT,CASVISVGQNQPQHF,TRBJ1-5,NA,TRBV5-1,NA
TGTGCCACCAGCAGAGATGGGGCCTTAGATAATGAAAAACTGTTTTTT,CATSRDGALDNEKLFF,TRBJ1-4,NA,TRBV15,NA
TGTGCCAGCAGCTCCTCCTTCGGTCAGCCCCAGCATTTT,CASSSSFGQPQHF,TRBJ1-5,NA,TRBV5-8,NA
TGTGCCAGCAGCGTAGCGTGGGGCTATGGAAACACCATATATTTT,CASSVAWGYGNTIYF,TRBJ1-3,NA,TRBV9,NA
TGTGCCAGTGACAGATTCAATCAGCCCCAGCATTTT,CASDRFNQPQHF,TRBJ1-5,once,TRBV28,NA
TGCGCCAGCAGCCGCGGGACAGGGCCCTACGAGCAGTACTTC,CASSRGTGPYEQYF,TRBJ2-7,NA,TRBV4-1,TRBD1